These 14 T cell receptor beta chains came from one sample sequenced in a study of CD8 T cells in Susac syndrome. The RNA input was about 0.5 to 1 ug, and it was reverse transcribed with random hexamers. In TCRdb, the immunoSEQ multiplex PCR reads were re-called with MiXCR into one record per CDR3 protein. The table includes 150,000 or so distinct CDR3 sequences, roughly 94% detected once. The sequencing sample was made of CD8+ T cells from PBMCs. These receptors all come from a human donor with multiple sclerosis.

The chain carries TRBV6-4 and TRBJ2-3, with 12 bases identical to TRBD2. The trim removed 5 bases at V and 4 bases at J, leaving 4 bases unmatched. Germline CDR1 MRHNA, CDR2 SNTAGT. The CDR3 is 15 amino acids. In DNA form, the CDR3 reads TGTGCCAGCAGTACTAGCGGGGGGAGCGCAGATACGCAGTATTTT. It encodes CASSTSGGSADTQYF.

The chain carries TRBV30 and TRBJ1-5, with TRBD1 matching over 7 bases. J lost 4 bases, V lost 2 bases, and 11 bases had no gene match. The CDR3 is 16 amino acids. From germline, CDR1 is GTSNPN and CDR2 SVGIG (reference sequence). The CDR3 is CAWSPPQGLLNQPQHF. CDR3 DNA: TGTGCCTGGAGTCCACCACAGGGGTTACTAAATCAGCCCCAGCATTTT. The variable domain in full, completed from reference TRBV30 and TRBJ1-5, reads SQTIHQWPATLVQPVGSPLSLECTVEGTSNPNLYWYRQAAGRGLQLLFYSVGIGQISSEVPQNLSASRPQDRQFILSSKKLLLSDSGFYLCAWSPPQGLLNQPQHFGDGTRLSIL.

The chain couples TRBV28 to TRBJ1-4, with TRBD1 as a possible D gene (5 bases). Trimming stripped 3 bases from V and 6 bases from J, with 8 bases between. The germline V gene encodes CDR1 MDHEN and CDR2 SYDVKM. The CDR3 runs 13 residues. CDR3 amino acids: CASSLWGDEKLFF. Here the CDR3 DNA reads TGTGCCAGCAGTTTGTGGGGGGATGAAAAACTGTTTTTT.

This chain connects TRBV4-1 to TRBJ1-2; no firm D call. V was trimmed by 1 base and J by 7 bases, leaving 13 bases between them. The germline V gene encodes CDR1 MGHRA and CDR2 YSYEKL. CDR3 length: 14 residues. The CDR3 DNA sequence: TGCGCCAGCAGCCAAGTTGCTGGGAAAGCTGGCTACACCTTC. Protein product: CASSQVAGKAGYTF.

The J gene is TRBJ2-7, the V gene TRBV2, with D possibly TRBD1 on 5 matching bases. Trimming took off 1 base at V and 4 bases at J, with 8 bases between the two ends. The CDR3 runs 13 residues. The germline V gene has CDR1 SNHLY and CDR2 FYNNEI. CDR3 sequence: CASSEGQRYEQYF. The CDR3 bases are TGTGCCAGCAGTGAAGGACAGAGGTACGAGCAGTACTTC. The variable domain in full, with the rest retrieved from reference TRBV2 and TRBJ2-7, is EPEVTQTPSHQVTQMGQEVILRCVPISNHLYFYWYRQILGQKVEFLVSFYNNEISEKSEIFDDQFSVERPDGSNFTLKIRSTKLEDSAMYFCASSEGQRYEQYFGPGTRLTVT.

In DNA, the CDR3 is TGCGCCAGCAGCCTCATCCGAGGGGTTCCCGGGGACAATGAGCAGTTCTTC. Translating it yields CASSLIRGVPGDNEQFF. V usage is TRBV4-1 and J usage is TRBJ2-1; D may be TRBD1 or TRBD2 (5 bases each). The CDR3 spans 17 residues. Looked up from germline, CDR1 is MGHRA and CDR2 is YSYEKL. V was pared by 4 bases and J by 5 bases, with 21 bases between.

The rearrangement links TRBV7-6 to TRBJ2-7, with no clear D. Per germline, CDR1 SGHVS and CDR2 FNYEAQ. V was pared by 8 bases and J by 2 bases, with 13 bases between. The CDR3 has 13 residues. CDR3 sequence (DNA): TGTGCCAGCGCGATGGGCAGAACCTACGAGCAGTACTTC. Encoded protein: CASAMGRTYEQYF.

This chain links TRBV16 with TRBJ1-5, with D perhaps matching TRBD1 (5 bases). The V end was cut by 3 bases, the J end by 2 bases, with 8 bases between. CDR1 is KGHSY and CDR2 is FQNENV in the germline V gene. The CDR3 runs to 14 residues. The CDR3 sequence is CASSQSRGNQPQHF. The CDR3, as DNA: TGTGCCAGCAGCCAGTCCAGGGGCAATCAGCCCCAGCATTTT.

V usage is TRBV9 and J usage is TRBJ2-1; 7 bases map to TRBD1. CDR3 length: 15 amino acids. Losses at the gene ends were 7 bases for V and 1 base for J; bases not matched to a gene: 8. Germline V gives CDR1 SGDLS, CDR2 YYNGEE. CDR3 sequence: CASAQDRASYNEQFF. The CDR3 bases are TGTGCCAGCGCCCAAGACAGGGCGTCCTACAATGAGCAGTTCTTC.

CDR3 region: CASGVLYNEQFF. The CDR3 DNA reads as TGTGCCAGCGGGGTGTTATACAATGAGCAGTTCTTC. This chain links TRBV7-9 with TRBJ2-1; D not certain. CDR1 SEHNR and CDR2 FQNEAQ come from the germline V gene (reference sequence). This CDR3 is built from 12 residues. V was clipped by 8 bases and J by 4 bases, with 9 bases between them.

V and J are TRBV27 and TRBJ1-1; D is unclear. V was clipped by 1 base and J by 1 base, with 7 bases between them. CDR1 is MNHEY and CDR2 is SMNVEV in the germline V gene (reference sequence). This CDR3 region has 14 residues. The CDR3 nucleotides read TGTGCCAGCAGTTTATTGGCCGGGAACACTGAAGCTTTCTTT. Translating it yields CASSLLAGNTEAFF.

The chain links TRBV13 to TRBJ2-4; TRBD2 might be the D (6 bases). The germline V gene has CDR1 PRHDT and CDR2 FYEKMQ (reference sequence). The CDR3 extends over 13 amino acids. V dropped 5 bases and J dropped 6 bases, with 11 bases sitting between them. The CDR3, as DNA: TGTGCCAGCAGCCCCTGGCGGGGAAACATTCAGTACTTC. This gives the protein CASSPWRGNIQYF.

V usage is TRBV30 and J usage is TRBJ2-2; D gene ambiguous. The V gene's germline CDR1 is GTSNPN and CDR2 SVGIG (reference sequence). This CDR3 has 11 residues. The CDR3 protein is CGALNTGELFF. CDR3 nucleotides: TGTGGAGCTCTGAACACCGGGGAGCTGTTTTTT.

The chain combines TRBV3-1 with TRBJ2-6; D gene uncertain. Trimming took 3 bases from V and 1 from J, leaving 16 bases between them. CDR3 length equals 18 residues. Germline CDR1 LGHDT, CDR2 YNNKEL (reference sequence). The CDR3 DNA follows: TGTGCCAGCAGCCAGTATGAGCGAGCGACATCTGGGGCCAACGTCCTGACTTTC. This codes for CASSQYERATSGANVLTF.